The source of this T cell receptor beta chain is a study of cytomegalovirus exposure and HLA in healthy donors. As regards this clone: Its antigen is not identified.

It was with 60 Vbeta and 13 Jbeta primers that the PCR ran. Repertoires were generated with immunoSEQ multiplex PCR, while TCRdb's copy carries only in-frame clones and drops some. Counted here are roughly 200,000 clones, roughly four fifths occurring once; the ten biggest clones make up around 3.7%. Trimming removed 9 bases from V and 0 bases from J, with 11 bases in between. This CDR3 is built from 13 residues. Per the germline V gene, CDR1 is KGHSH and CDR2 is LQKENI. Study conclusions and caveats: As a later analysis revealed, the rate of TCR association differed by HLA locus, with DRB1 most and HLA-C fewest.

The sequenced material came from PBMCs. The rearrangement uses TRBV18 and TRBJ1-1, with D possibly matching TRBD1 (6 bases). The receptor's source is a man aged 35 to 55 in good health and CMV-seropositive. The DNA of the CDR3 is TGTGCCAGTAAGGGGACACTGAACACTGAAGCTTTCTTT. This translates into CASKGTLNTEAFF.